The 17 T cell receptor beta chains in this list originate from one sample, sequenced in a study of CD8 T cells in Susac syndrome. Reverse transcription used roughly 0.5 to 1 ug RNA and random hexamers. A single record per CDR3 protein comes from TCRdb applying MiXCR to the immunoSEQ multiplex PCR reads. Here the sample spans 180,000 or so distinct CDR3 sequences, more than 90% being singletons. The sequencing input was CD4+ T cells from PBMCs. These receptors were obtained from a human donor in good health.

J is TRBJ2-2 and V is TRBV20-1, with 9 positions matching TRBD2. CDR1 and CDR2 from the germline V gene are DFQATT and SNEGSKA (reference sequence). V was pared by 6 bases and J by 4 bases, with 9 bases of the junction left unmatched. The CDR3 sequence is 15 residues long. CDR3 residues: CSASRRGGGTGELFF. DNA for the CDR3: TGCAGTGCCAGCAGGCGGGGGGGTGGCACCGGGGAGCTGTTTTTT.

The CDR3 reads CSASSSHEQFF. The CDR3 DNA sequence: TGCAGTGCTAGCAGCAGCCATGAGCAGTTCTTC. The V gene is TRBV20-1, the J gene TRBJ2-1; D uncertain. V was trimmed by 3 bases and J by 8 bases, leaving 8 bases between them. The CDR3 has 11 residues. Germline V gene sequence: CDR1 DFQATT, CDR2 SNEGSKA (reference sequence).

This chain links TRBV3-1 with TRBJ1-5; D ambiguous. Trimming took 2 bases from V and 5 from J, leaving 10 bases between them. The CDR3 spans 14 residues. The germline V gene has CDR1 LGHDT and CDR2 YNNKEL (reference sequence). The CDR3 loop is CASSQLGRDQPQHF. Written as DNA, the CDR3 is TGTGCCAGCAGCCAACTTGGCCGAGATCAGCCCCAGCATTTT.

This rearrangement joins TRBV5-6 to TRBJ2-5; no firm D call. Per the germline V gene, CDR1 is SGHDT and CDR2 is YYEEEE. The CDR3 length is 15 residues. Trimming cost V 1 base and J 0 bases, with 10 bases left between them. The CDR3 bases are TGTGCCAGCAGCTTGAAGGTGAAGTACCAAGAGACCCAGTACTTC. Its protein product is CASSLKVKYQETQYF. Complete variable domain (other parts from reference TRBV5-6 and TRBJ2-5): DAGVTQSPTHLIKTRGQQVTLRCSPKSGHDTVSWYQQALGQGPQFIFQYYEEEERQRGNFPDRFSGHQFPNYSSELNVNALLLGDSALYLCASSLKVKYQETQYFGPGTRLLVL.

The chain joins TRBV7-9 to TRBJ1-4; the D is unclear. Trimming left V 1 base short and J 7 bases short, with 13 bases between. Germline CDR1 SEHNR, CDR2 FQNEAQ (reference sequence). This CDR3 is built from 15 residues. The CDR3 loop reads CASSLDSGRVEKLFF. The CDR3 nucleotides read TGTGCCAGCAGCTTAGACTCGGGTAGGGTTGAAAAACTGTTTTTT.

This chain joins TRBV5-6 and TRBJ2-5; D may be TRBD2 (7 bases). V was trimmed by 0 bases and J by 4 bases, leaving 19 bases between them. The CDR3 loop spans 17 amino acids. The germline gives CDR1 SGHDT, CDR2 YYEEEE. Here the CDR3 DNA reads TGTGCCAGCAGCTTGGGAGGTGGGGGGGCCTTTGGAGAGACCCAGTACTTC. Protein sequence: CASSLGGGGAFGETQYF.

CDR3 in DNA: TGCGCCAGCAGCCAGGCTCCGACGGAGAGCTCCTATAATTCACCCCTCCACTTT. As protein: CASSQAPTESSYNSPLHF. The chain uses TRBV4-3 and TRBJ1-6, with no clear D. V gave up 3 bases and J gave up 0 bases, with 15 bases separating them. The CDR3 runs 18 residues. In germline, CDR1 is LGHNA, CDR2 YSLEER.

As DNA, the CDR3 is TGTGCCAGCAGCTCCTCTGGGCGGGGGGACCAAGAGACCCAGTACTTC. Translation gives CASSSSGRGDQETQYF. The rearrangement links TRBV7-9 to TRBJ2-5; 8 nucleotides agree with TRBD2. Germline CDR1 reads SEHNR; CDR2 reads FQNEAQ (reference sequence). The junction had 7 bases not matched to a gene; V was cut back by 4 bases and J by 0 bases. This CDR3 is 16 amino acids long.

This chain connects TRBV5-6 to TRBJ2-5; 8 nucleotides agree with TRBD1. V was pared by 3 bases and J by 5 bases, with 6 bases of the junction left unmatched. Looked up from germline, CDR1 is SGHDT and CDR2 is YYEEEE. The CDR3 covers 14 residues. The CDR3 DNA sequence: TGTGCCAGCAGCTCGACAGGGGAGTGGGAGACCCAGTACTTC. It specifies CASSSTGEWETQYF.

The CDR3 reads CASSLGQNNSPLHF. The CDR3 DNA reads TGTGCCAGCAGCTTAGGGCAGAATAATTCACCCCTCCACTTT. This chain joins TRBV11-2 and TRBJ1-6, with D uncertain. The germline V gene encodes CDR1 SGHAT and CDR2 FQNNGV. The CDR3 is 14 amino acids. V was clipped by 1 base and J by 5 bases, with 6 bases between them.

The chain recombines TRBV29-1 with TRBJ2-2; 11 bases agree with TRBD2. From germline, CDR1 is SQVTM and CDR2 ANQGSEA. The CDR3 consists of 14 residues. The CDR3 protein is CGCLAGGGTGELFF. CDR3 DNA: TGCGGCTGTCTAGCGGGGGGAGGCACCGGGGAGCTGTTTTTT.

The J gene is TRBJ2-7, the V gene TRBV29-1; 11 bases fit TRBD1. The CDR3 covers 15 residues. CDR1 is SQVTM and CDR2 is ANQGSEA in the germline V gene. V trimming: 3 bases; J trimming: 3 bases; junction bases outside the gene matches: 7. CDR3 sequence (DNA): TGCAGCGTTGACGTCGGACAGGGGGCGATCTACGAGCAGTACTTC. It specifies CSVDVGQGAIYEQYF.

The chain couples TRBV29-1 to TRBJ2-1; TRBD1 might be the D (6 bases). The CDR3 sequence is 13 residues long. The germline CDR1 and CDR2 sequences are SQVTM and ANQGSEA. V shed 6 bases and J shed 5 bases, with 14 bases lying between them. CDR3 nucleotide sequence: TGCAGCGTACGACAGGTCTTGCACAATGAGCAGTTCTTC. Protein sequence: CSVRQVLHNEQFF.

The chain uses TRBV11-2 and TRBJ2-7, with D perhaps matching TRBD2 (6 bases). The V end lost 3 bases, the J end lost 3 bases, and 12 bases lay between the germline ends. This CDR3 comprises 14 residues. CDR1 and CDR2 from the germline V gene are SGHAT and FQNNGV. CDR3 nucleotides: TGTGCCAGCAGCTTGAGGAGGGGACTCTACGAGCAGTACTTC. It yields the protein CASSLRRGLYEQYF.

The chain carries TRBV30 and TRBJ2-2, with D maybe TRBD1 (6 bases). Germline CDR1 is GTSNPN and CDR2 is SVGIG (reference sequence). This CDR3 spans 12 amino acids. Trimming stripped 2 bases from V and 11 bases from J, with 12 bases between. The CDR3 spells CAWSSYGTELFF. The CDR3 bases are TGTGCCTGGAGTTCCTATGGGACAGAGCTGTTTTTT.

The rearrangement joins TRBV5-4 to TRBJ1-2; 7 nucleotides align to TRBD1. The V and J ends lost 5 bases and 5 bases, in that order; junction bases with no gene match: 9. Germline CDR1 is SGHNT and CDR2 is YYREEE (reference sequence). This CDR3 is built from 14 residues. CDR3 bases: TGTGCCAGCAGGGGTGGGGGACAGCAGTATGGCTACACCTTC. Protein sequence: CASRGGGQQYGYTF.

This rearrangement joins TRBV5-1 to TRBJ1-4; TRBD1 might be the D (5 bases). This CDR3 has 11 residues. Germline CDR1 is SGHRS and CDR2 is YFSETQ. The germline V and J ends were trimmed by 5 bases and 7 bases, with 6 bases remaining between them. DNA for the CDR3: TGCGCCAGCAGGGGGGGTGAAAAACTGTTTTTT. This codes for CASRGGEKLFF.